The sequence of this TCR beta chain was determined in a study of blood T cell repertoires in COVID-19. TCRdb's table, derived via immunoSEQ multiplex PCR, lists solely in-frame clones and lacks some. The sample carries about 220,000 clones, around 82% recorded once. Germline V CDR1 and CDR2: MRHNA, SNTAGT. The CDR3 spans 14 residues. V was pared by 5 bases and J by 3 bases, with 3 bases of the junction left unmatched. The receptor was derived from a human donor in a cohort sampled during active COVID-19. What was sequenced was peripheral blood. The rearrangement links TRBV6-4 to TRBJ2-7, with 11 bases matching TRBD1. The DNA of the CDR3 is TGTGCCAGCAGTCCGGGACAGGGGGACTACGAGCAGTACTTC. Translating gives CASSPGQGDYEQYF.